Included here is one T cell receptor beta chain sequence, with context. This CDR3 has 14 amino acids. Germline V lookup: CDR1 LNHDA, CDR2 SQIVND (reference sequence). V lost 5 bases, J lost 4 bases, and 14 bases lay in between. Residents of approximately 25 US areas, aged about 18 to 89 years, made up the participants. The study recruited exposed participants who had met a COVID-19 case within 2 weeks before entry. This sample is drawn from a study of blood T cell repertoires in COVID-19. On the study more broadly: Collection of acute and convalescent COVID-19 samples took place in the United States, Italy and Spain. The cDNA or gDNA used as material had been derived from T cells, B-cell-depleted T cells, or PBMCs.

This table comes from immunoSEQ multiplex PCR, and its TCRdb copy is limited to in-frame clones, with some not included. The table has some 200,000 clones, 83% seen once. V usage is TRBV19 and J usage is TRBJ1-2; perhaps TRBD1 as D (6 bases). This TCR was sampled from a woman aged 50 to 60 who had been exposed to COVID-19. Sequenced material: PBMCs or T cells enriched from blood (not recorded which). Written as DNA, the CDR3 is TGTGCCAGTAGTCCCGATCGGACAGTCTATGGCTACACCTTC. It yields the protein CASSPDRTVYGYTF.